The clone carrying this TCR beta chain was detected ten times or more. Its antigen is undetermined. This sample is drawn from a study of metastatic and nonmetastatic thyroid tumors. Background on the study: From malignant and benign thyroid patients, repertoires in blood and in tumor or nodule tissue were compared.

Under the authors' procedure: A classifier for distant metastasis in papillary thyroid cancer was constructed using CDR3 differences observed across clinicopathological groups. With MiXCR, TCRdb reprocessed the PCR reads. Here the V and J calls rest on TCRdb's processing, not on the authors' analysis. Here the sample spans about 8,600 clones, about 30% being singletons. CDR3 size: 14 residues. Germline V gives CDR1 SGDLS, CDR2 YYNGEE. The V and J ends lost 0 bases and 5 bases respectively, with 11 bases between them. Overall study findings and caveats: The study reportedly found significantly higher TCR beta diversity in malignant thyroid tumors than benign nodules, in blood and tumor.

All patients reached thyroid surgery having received no treatment beforehand. Sequenced sample: adjacent normal tissue. This receptor was identified in a female donor with papillary thyroid cancer or a benign thyroid nodule (not recorded which). Some clones in this sample may be carry-over from other donors' samples. This rearrangement joins TRBV9 to TRBJ1-1; D is undetermined. CDR3 sequence: CASSVGGVRTEAFF. CDR3 coding DNA: TGTGCCAGCAGCGTAGGAGGAGTTAGGACTGAAGCTTTCTTT.